The 9 T cell receptor beta chains in this list originate from one sample, sequenced in a study of blood T cell repertoires in COVID-19 (TCRdb year 2020). The library was generated by the immunoSEQ multiplex PCR assay. TCRdb's version of the immuneACCESS table is confined to in-frame rearrangements and falls short of the full clone set. An unresolved V gene accounts for under half of the shortfall where checked; the remainder is of unknown origin. A total of about 380,000 clones appear in this sample, approximately 90% of them only once. The biggest ten clones account for around 1.2% of the sample. Sequenced material: PBMCs or T cells enriched from blood (not recorded which). The receptor set was obtained from a woman aged 18-29 years who had recovered from COVID-19.

This clone has ten or more counts. This sequence joins TRBV7-9 and TRBJ1-1; TRBD1 is a possible D gene (6 bases). Germline V CDR1 and CDR2: SEHNR, FQNEAQ (reference sequence). The CDR3 extends over 15 amino acids. Trimming removed 5 bases at V and 3 bases at J, with 16 bases between. The CDR3 DNA is TGTGCCAGCAGCCAGATGAAGTCAGGGGACACTGAAGCTTTCTTT. It yields the protein CASSQMKSGDTEAFF.

Here the CDR3 reads CASSQDSTNYGYTF. The CDR3, as DNA: TGCGCCAGCAGCCAAGACAGTACTAACTATGGCTACACCTTC. J is TRBJ1-2 and V is TRBV4-3; no clear D gene. This CDR3 contains 14 residues. Germline CDR1 reads LGHNA; CDR2 reads YSLEER. V lost 0 bases to trimming and J lost 0 bases, with 5 bases between them.

The CDR3 DNA follows: TGTGCCAGCACCCAAACTAGCGGGGGGTCCTACGAGCAGTACTTC. Translation gives CASTQTSGGSYEQYF. The chain has TRBV6-5 and TRBJ2-7; 12 nucleotides agree with TRBD2. V shed 7 bases, J shed 1 base, and the junction held 5 bases outside the gene matches. CDR1 is MNHEY and CDR2 is SVGAGI in the germline V gene. CDR3 size: 15 residues.

The chain uses TRBV4-1 and TRBJ2-1, with D hard to call. The CDR3 runs 15 residues. Germline CDR1 MGHRA, CDR2 YSYEKL. V lost 4 bases, J lost 0 bases, and 10 bases lay in between. This chain's CDR3 is CASSPGGSSYNEQFF. DNA for the CDR3: TGCGCCAGCAGCCCCGGTGGTAGCTCCTACAATGAGCAGTTCTTC.

V gene TRBV9 combines with J gene TRBJ2-7, with 7 bases fitting TRBD1. CDR3 length: 14 amino acids. V trimming: 0 bases; J trimming: 4 bases; junction bases outside the gene matches: 4. CDR1 and CDR2 (germline): SGDLS, YYNGEE. CDR3 sequence: CASSVEDREYEQYF. DNA for the CDR3: TGTGCCAGCAGCGTAGAAGACAGGGAGTACGAGCAGTACTTC.

This sequence joins TRBV28 and TRBJ2-6; the D is unclear. This CDR3 region has 13 residues. V was pared by 6 bases and J by 0 bases, with 3 bases between. The germline V gene encodes CDR1 MDHEN and CDR2 SYDVKM. The CDR3 bases are TGTGCCAGCAGGCGCTCTGGGGCCAACGTCCTGACTTTC. It translates to CASRRSGANVLTF.

The genes are TRBV5-4 and TRBJ2-7; D may be TRBD1 (5 bases). From germline, CDR1 is SGHNT and CDR2 YYREEE (reference sequence). This CDR3 region has 13 residues. V was trimmed by 4 bases and J by 0 bases, leaving 8 bases between them. Here the CDR3 reads CASSPDSSYEQYF. CDR3 bases: TGTGCCAGCAGCCCCGACAGCTCCTACGAGCAGTACTTC.

The chain couples TRBV3-1 (or the pseudogene TRBV3-2) to TRBJ2-7, with TRBD2 matching 15 bases. Germline V gene data show CDR1 as LGHDT and CDR2 as YNNKEL (reference sequence). With 2 bases clipped from V and 1 base from J, the junction kept 9 bases outside the gene matches. The CDR3 is made up of 19 amino acids. CDR3 in DNA: TGTGCCAGCAGCCAAAGACCGGGACTAGCGGGGGGCCCTTCCTACGAGCAGTACTTC. It specifies CASSQRPGLAGGPSYEQYF.

The chain joins TRBV6-5 to TRBJ1-1; perhaps TRBD1 as D (5 bases). CDR3 length: 13 residues. Germline V gene data show CDR1 as MNHEY and CDR2 as SVGAGI. The V end was cut by 4 bases, the J end by 6 bases, with 12 bases between. This CDR3 reads CASSFAGGSEAFF. In nucleotides, the CDR3 is TGTGCCAGCAGTTTCGCGGGGGGATCTGAAGCTTTCTTT.